The 14 T cell receptor beta chains listed next were all sequenced from one sample in a study of blood T cell repertoires in COVID-19. Clones were read by immunoSEQ multiplex PCR, and TCRdb kept only the in-frame ones, dropping some. This sample has about 42,000 clones; under 85% occur once, and the top ten carry approximately 12%. The sequenced material came from peripheral blood. These receptors originate from a human donor in a cohort sampled during active COVID-19.

The chain uses TRBV29-1 and TRBJ1-2; 7 bases agree with TRBD1. With V trimmed by 6 bases and J by 6 bases, 13 bases remained unmatched. CDR3 size: 14 residues. Germline V lookup: CDR1 SQVTM, CDR2 ANQGSEA. In nucleotides, the CDR3 is TGCAGCGTGCGTAAGGGGGCTGATGGGGATGGCTACACCTTC. It encodes CSVRKGADGDGYTF.

The V gene is TRBV3-1 (or the pseudogene TRBV3-2), the J gene TRBJ1-2; TRBD1 agrees at 9 bases. Unmatched junction bases numbered 11, after V lost 4 bases and J lost 8 bases. The germline gives CDR1 LGHDT, CDR2 YNNKEL (reference sequence). This CDR3 contains 15 residues. The CDR3 is CASSPPDRGTGGYTF. CDR3 nucleotides: TGTGCCAGCAGCCCTCCGGACAGGGGAACGGGCGGCTACACCTTC.

CDR3 nucleotide sequence: TGCAGCGTTGGTGGACAGGGGAATTCACCCCTCCACTTT. Its translation: CSVGGQGNSPLHF. J is TRBJ1-6 and V is TRBV29-1, with 9 positions matching TRBD1. Germline V lookup: CDR1 SQVTM, CDR2 ANQGSEA. This CDR3 has 13 amino acids. J gave up 7 bases and V 4 bases, and 2 bases lay outside the gene matches.

The chain employs TRBV28 and TRBJ2-2; TRBD1 agrees at 9 bases. This CDR3 spans 16 amino acids. The germline gives CDR1 MDHEN, CDR2 SYDVKM. Unmatched junction bases numbered 10, after V lost 6 bases and J lost 5 bases. CDR3 coding DNA: TGTGCCAGCAGGCCGGGACAGGGCGGAAGGACCGGGGAGCTGTTTTTT. Translated, it gives CASRPGQGGRTGELFF.

The chain carries TRBV30 and TRBJ2-1; 8 bases line up with TRBD1. V was pared by 5 bases and J by 4 bases, with 10 bases of the junction left unmatched. Germline V gene lookup returns CDR1 GTSNPN and CDR2 SVGIG (reference sequence). The CDR3 sequence is 15 residues long. The CDR3 DNA reads as TGTGCCTGGGGCCAGGGGGCTGTGGGATACAATGAGCAGTTCTTC. Protein: CAWGQGAVGYNEQFF.

V is TRBV18 and J is TRBJ2-1, with D unclear. This CDR3 has 15 amino acids. CDR1 and CDR2 (germline): KGHSH, LQKENI. The V gene lost 2 bases and the J gene lost 0 bases, with 8 bases spanning the gap. The CDR3 DNA reads as TGTGCCAGCTCACCATTAAGGAGCTCCTACAATGAGCAGTTCTTC. It translates to CASSPLRSSYNEQFF.

This rearrangement joins TRBV19 to TRBJ2-2; 8 bases are shared with TRBD1. This CDR3 is 18 amino acids long. Germline assignment: CDR1 LNHDA and CDR2 SQIVND (reference sequence). V lost 3 bases to trimming and J lost 0 bases; unmatched junction nucleotides: 9. CDR3 coding DNA: TGTGCCAGTAGTATCTCGACAGGGGTGGGTTCGAACACCGGGGAGCTGTTTTTT. Its translation: CASSISTGVGSNTGELFF.

The V and J genes are TRBV19 and TRBJ1-5; 7 bases align to TRBD1. The trim removed 3 bases at V and 5 bases at J, leaving 13 bases unmatched. Germline CDR1 reads LNHDA; CDR2 reads SQIVND (reference sequence). The CDR3 spans 17 residues. The CDR3 here is CASSMAEGARGYQPQHF. Here the CDR3 DNA reads TGTGCCAGTAGTATGGCCGAGGGGGCGCGGGGTTATCAGCCCCAGCATTTT.

The rearrangement uses TRBV4-1 and TRBJ2-2; tentative D call: TRBD1 (6 bases). V lost 1 base and J 6 bases, leaving 15 bases between the germline ends. The CDR3 consists of 16 residues. Germline lookup yields CDR1 MGHRA and CDR2 YSYEKL. CDR3 DNA sequence: TGCGCCAGCAGCCAAGTAGGTGCCAGGGGATCCGGGGAGCTGTTTTTT. Its translation: CASSQVGARGSGELFF.

This clone was picked up a small number of times. V gene TRBV7-3 combines with J gene TRBJ1-1; 8 positions match TRBD1. Germline CDR1 SGHTA, CDR2 FQGTGA. The J segment lost 0 bases and the V segment lost 5 bases, leaving 5 bases of the junction unmatched. The CDR3 is made up of 15 amino acids. The CDR3 loop reads CASSPGQGMNTEAFF. The CDR3 region has the DNA TGTGCCAGCAGCCCCGGACAGGGAATGAACACTGAAGCTTTCTTT. The full variable domain, its missing parts supplied by reference TRBV7-3 and TRBJ1-1, is GAGVSQTPSNKVTEKGKYVELRCDPISGHTALYWYRQSLGQGPEFLIYFQGTGAADDSGLPNDRFFAVRPEGSVSTLKIQRTERGDSAVYLCASSPGQGMNTEAFFGQGTRLTVV.

This clone appeared a single time. The V and J genes are TRBV5-1 and TRBJ2-7; 8 bases are a match to TRBD1. Trimming removed 2 bases from V and 2 bases from J; junction bases left unmatched: 6. The CDR3 loop spans 15 amino acids. The germline CDR1 and CDR2 sequences are SGHRS and YFSETQ. This CDR3 is CASSFGTGATYEQYF. The CDR3 DNA is TGCGCCAGCAGCTTTGGGACAGGCGCTACCTACGAGCAGTACTTC.

The sample holds one count of this clone. The V gene is TRBV6-6, the J gene TRBJ1-2; D ambiguous. CDR1 and CDR2 (germline): MNHNY, SVGAGI (reference sequence). CDR3 size: 12 residues. V was clipped by 5 bases and J by 0 bases, with 4 bases between them. CDR3 coding DNA: TGTGCCAGCAGTAACACTAACTATGGCTACACCTTC. It is translated as CASSNTNYGYTF.

The J gene is TRBJ2-1, the V gene TRBV19; perhaps TRBD2 as D (5 bases). Germline V gene sequence: CDR1 LNHDA, CDR2 SQIVND (reference sequence). The V end lost 2 bases, the J end lost 7 bases, and 12 bases lay between the germline ends. The length of the CDR3 is 14 residues. The CDR3 protein is CASSIPLAWNEQFF. CDR3 coding DNA: TGTGCCAGTAGTATACCTCTAGCCTGGAATGAGCAGTTCTTC.

This sequence joins TRBV12-5 and TRBJ2-5; 7 positions match TRBD1. The germline V gene has CDR1 LGHNT and CDR2 FRNRAP. V trimming: 2 bases; J trimming: 5 bases; junction bases outside the gene matches: 8. This CDR3 spans 15 amino acids. CDR3 nucleotide sequence: TGTGCTAGTGGTTTGAGGACAGGAAGGGGGGAGACCCAGTACTTC. The encoded protein is CASGLRTGRGETQYF.